This entry is about one T cell receptor (beta chain). The antigen is unknown. This sample is drawn from a study of T cell responses to AZD1222 COVID-19 vaccine. Study-level results: Spike as a whole was targeted by vaccine-associated CD4 TCRs, dominant at 160-218 and 743-854. The donor group comprised mostly white British people and more females; the analysis possibly underestimated clonal diversity. Repertoire sampling was restricted to post-peak T cell response timepoints. Nearly half of spike-specific TCRs reportedly target variant regions that are unmutated in the B.1.351 and B.1.1.7 variants.

Measured with immunoSEQ multiplex PCR; TCRdb has only the in-frame clones, and not every one. The sample has 90,000 to 120,000 clones, roughly 92% seen once. Germline V gives CDR1 SGDLS, CDR2 YYNGEE. Trimming stripped 4 bases from V and 0 bases from J, with 5 bases between. This CDR3 comprises 12 residues. The chain has TRBV9 and TRBJ2-7, with a tentative D call TRBD2 (5 bases). Sample: peripheral blood, taken on day 0 of AZD1222 vaccination. The sequence was collected from an adult in good health. The CDR3 DNA sequence: TGTGCCAGCAGCCGGGACTCCTACGAGCAGTACTTC. Translation gives CASSRDSYEQYF.